The clone carrying this TCR beta chain was seen a few times. The data were obtained in a study of spatial heterogeneity in lung cancer. Study-level background: The average appearance count of each unique TCR and UMI combination in raw reads was more than ten.

TCRdb passed the 5' RACE reads through MiXCR, listing each CDR3 protein once. The sample includes around 20,000 distinct CDR3 sequences, 8.5% to 10% of them seen just once. Time point described: blood at routine non-recurrence follow-up after resection. Tumor, nontumor lung or frozen PBMC supplied whole RNA that was sequenced unsorted. There are 15 residues in the CDR3. Trimming took off 7 bases at V and 5 bases at J, with 15 bases between the two ends. The rearrangement joins TRBV12-3 or TRBV12-4 to TRBJ1-6; D uncertain. The source is a male donor with early-stage non-small cell lung cancer. The specimen comprised PBMCs, sampled at follow-up. The CDR3 region has the DNA TGTGCCAGCAAAAGGAGCGGCCGTGATAATTCACCCCTCCACTTT. It encodes CASKRSGRDNSPLHF.